This TCR beta chain was captured in a study of control samples from healthy donors and cancer patients (dated by TCRdb to about 2020). V loses 5 bases of germline sequence and J loses 2 bases, and the interval between the two ends is 12 bases. CDR1 MNHEY and CDR2 SMNVEV were looked up in the germline V gene (reference sequence). From its cysteine to its phenylalanine, the CDR3 spans 15 amino acids. Only CDR3 DNA is held: 45 bases, read in frame from base 1. Notes on this clone: Its specific antigen is unknown. No base quality information exists; no much larger clone differs at one position.

The library relied on the immunoSEQ multiplex PCR assay. TCRdb took over this immuneACCESS table, retaining in-frame rearrangements with V and J assigned. Such tables are incomplete; in checked studies, under half of the missing clones stem from an unresolved V gene, and the remainder is unexplained. The sample has about 130,000 clones on record, around nine tenths of them singletons. Together, the top ten hold 2% to 3% of the sample. The sample comprised blood. The receptor chain draws on TRBV27 and TRBJ1-4; no confident D gene assignment can be made. The clonotype was recovered from a man aged 40-50 years in good health. Read as DNA, the sequence is TGTGCCAGCAGTAGAATGGCCGCCACTAATGAAAAACTGTTTTTT. Translated, it gives CASSRMAATNEKLFF.